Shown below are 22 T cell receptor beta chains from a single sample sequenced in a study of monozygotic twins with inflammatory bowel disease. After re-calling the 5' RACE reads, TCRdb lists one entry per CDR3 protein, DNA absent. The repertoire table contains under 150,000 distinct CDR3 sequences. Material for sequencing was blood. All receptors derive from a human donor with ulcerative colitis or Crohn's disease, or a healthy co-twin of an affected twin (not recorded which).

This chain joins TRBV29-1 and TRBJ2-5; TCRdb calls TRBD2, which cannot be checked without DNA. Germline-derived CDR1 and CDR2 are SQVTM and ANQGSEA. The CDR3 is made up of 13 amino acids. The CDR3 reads CSVDRLAGETQYF.

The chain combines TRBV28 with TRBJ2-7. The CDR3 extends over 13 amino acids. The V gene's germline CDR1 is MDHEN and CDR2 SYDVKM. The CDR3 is CASSLDGVYEQYF. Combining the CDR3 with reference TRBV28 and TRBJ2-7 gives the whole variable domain DVKVTQSSRYLVKRTGEKVFLECVQDMDHENMFWYRQDPGLGLRLIYFSYDVKMKEKGDIPEGYSVSREKKERFSLILESASTNQTSMYLCASSLDGVYEQYFGPGTRLTVT.

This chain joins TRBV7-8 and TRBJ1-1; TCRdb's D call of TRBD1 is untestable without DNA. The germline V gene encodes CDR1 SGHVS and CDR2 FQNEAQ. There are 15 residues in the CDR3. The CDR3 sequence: CASSLVQGWVTEAFF.

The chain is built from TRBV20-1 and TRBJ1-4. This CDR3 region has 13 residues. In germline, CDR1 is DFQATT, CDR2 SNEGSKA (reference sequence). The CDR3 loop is CSARPATNEKLFF.

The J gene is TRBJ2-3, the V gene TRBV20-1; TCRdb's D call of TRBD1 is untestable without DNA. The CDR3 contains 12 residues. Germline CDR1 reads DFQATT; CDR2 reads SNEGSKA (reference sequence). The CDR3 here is CSAREDRDTQYF.

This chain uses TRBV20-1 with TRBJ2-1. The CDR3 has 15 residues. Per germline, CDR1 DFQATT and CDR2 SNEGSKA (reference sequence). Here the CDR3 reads CSARGSYSSYNEQFF.

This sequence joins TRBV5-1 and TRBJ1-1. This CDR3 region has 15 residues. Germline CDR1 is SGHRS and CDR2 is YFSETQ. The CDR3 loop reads CASSLLRVLGTEAFF.

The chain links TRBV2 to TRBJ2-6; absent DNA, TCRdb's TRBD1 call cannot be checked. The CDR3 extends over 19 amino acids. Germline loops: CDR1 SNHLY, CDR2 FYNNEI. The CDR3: CASSDSRGPGLLGANVLTF.

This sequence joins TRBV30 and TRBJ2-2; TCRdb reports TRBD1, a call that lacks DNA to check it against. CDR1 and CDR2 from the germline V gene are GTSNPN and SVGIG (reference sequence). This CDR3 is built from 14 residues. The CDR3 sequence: CAWTGGADTGELFF.

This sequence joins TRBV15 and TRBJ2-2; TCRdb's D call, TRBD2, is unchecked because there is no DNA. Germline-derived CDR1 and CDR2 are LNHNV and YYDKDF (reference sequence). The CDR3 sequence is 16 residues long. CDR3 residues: CATSRPGTPNTGELFF.

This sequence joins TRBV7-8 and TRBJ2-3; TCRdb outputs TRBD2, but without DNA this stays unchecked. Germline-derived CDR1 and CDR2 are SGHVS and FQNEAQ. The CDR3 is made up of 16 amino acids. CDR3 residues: CASSSIAGGLTDTQYF.

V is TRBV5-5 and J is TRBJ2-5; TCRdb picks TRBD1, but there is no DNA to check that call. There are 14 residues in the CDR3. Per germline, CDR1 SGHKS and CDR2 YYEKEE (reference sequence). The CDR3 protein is CASSLGQAQETQYF.

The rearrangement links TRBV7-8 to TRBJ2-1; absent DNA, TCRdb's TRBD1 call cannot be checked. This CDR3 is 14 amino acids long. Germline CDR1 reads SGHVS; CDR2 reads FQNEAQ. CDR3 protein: CASSLGLGGDEQFF.

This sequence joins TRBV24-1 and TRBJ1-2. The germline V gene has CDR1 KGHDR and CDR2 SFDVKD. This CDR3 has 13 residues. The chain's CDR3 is CPTRVRTNYGYTF.

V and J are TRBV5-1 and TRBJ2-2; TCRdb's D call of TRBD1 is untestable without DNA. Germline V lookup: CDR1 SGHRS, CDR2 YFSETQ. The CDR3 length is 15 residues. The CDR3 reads CASSLDPQGSGELFF. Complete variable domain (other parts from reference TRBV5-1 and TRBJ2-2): KAGVTQTPRYLIKTRGQQVTLSCSPISGHRSVSWYQQTPGQGLQFLFEYFSETQRNKGNFPGRFSGRQFSNSRSEMNVSTLELGDSALYLCASSLDPQGSGELFFGEGSRLTVL.

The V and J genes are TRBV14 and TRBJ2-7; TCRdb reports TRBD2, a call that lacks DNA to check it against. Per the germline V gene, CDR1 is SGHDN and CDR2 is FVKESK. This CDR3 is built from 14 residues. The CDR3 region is CASSLRDWSYEQYF. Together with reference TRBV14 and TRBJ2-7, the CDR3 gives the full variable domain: EAGVTQFPSHSVIEKGQTVTLRCDPISGHDNLYWYRRVMGKEIKFLLHFVKESKQDESGMPNNRFLAERTGGTYSTLKVQPAELEDSGVYFCASSLRDWSYEQYFGPGTRLTVT.

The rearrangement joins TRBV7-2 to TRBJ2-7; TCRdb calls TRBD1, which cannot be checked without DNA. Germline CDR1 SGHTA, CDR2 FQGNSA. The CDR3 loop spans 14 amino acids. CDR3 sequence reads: CASSSNRGPYGQYF.

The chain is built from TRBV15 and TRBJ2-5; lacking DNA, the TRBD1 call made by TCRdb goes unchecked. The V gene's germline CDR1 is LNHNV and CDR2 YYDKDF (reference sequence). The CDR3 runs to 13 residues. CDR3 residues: CATSLQGRETQYF.

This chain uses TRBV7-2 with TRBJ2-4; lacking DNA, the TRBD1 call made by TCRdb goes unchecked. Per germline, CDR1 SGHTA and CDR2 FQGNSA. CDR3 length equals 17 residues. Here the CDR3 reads CASSLVRTVLAKNMQYF.

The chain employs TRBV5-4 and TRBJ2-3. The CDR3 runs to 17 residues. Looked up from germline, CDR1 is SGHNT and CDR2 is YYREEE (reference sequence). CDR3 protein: CASSFGLAIPSTDTQYF. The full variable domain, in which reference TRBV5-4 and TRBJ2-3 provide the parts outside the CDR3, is ETGVTQSPTHLIKTRGQQVTLRCSSQSGHNTVSWYQQALGQGPQFIFQYYREEENGRGNFPPRFSGLQFPNYSSELNVNALELDDSALYLCASSFGLAIPSTDTQYFGPGTRLTVL.

The CDR3 here is CSARVIQGAHTEAFF. The chain employs TRBV20-1 and TRBJ1-1; TCRdb's D call of TRBD1 is untestable without DNA. This CDR3 has 15 residues. Per germline, CDR1 DFQATT and CDR2 SNEGSKA (reference sequence).

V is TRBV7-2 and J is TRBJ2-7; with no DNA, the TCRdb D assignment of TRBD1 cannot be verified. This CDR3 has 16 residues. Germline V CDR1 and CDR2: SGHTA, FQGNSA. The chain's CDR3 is CASSPPPGLGTYEQYF.